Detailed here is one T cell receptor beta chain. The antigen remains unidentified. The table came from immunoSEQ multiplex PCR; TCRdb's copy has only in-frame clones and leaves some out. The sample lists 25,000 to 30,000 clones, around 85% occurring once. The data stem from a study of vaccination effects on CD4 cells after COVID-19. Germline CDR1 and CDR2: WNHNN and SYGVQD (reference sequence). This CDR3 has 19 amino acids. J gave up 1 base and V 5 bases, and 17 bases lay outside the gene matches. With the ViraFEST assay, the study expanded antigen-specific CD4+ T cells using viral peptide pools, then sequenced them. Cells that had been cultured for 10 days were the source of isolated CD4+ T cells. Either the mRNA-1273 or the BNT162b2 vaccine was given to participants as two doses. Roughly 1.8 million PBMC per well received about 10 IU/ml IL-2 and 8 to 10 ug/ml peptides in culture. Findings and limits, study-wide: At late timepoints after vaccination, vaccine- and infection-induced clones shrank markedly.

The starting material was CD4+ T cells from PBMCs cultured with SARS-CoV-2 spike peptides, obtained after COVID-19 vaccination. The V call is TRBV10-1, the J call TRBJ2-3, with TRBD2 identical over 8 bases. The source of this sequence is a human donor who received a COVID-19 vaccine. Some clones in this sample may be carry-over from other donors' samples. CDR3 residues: CASSPPVGTRLLRTDTQYF. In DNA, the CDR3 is TGCGCCAGCAGTCCTCCGGTGGGGACTAGATTGCTCCGCACAGATACGCAGTATTTT.